These 32 T cell receptor beta chains came from one sample sequenced in a study of shared clonotypes between healthy human individuals (dated by TCRdb to about 2020). Library method: the immunoSEQ multiplex PCR assay. In its TCRdb copy, this immuneACCESS table keeps in-frame sequences only and misses some clones. Where compared with another copy, unresolved V genes explain less than half of these, and the others have no known cause. The sample yields approximately 1.4 million clones; about 98% were counted once. The ten largest clones represent 0.45% of the sample. Sequencing input: naive CD4+ T cells sorted from blood. Interpreted using the paper, the cell subset or site label stands for: CD45RA+ positively selected. The receptors derive from a man aged 25 to 40 in good health.

The genes are TRBV6-1 and TRBJ1-4; D unresolved. The CDR3 is made up of 14 amino acids. Trimming pared 10 bases from V and 8 bases from J, leaving 20 bases between. Germline V CDR1 and CDR2: MNHNS, SASEGT. DNA of the CDR3: TGTGCCACCACTCAACCGGTCCGAGGAGAAAAACTGTTTTTT. This translates into CATTQPVRGEKLFF.

This chain joins TRBV19 and TRBJ2-1; 9 bases map to TRBD2. With V trimmed by 3 bases and J by 6 bases, 9 bases remained unmatched. Germline values: CDR1 LNHDA, CDR2 SQIVND (reference sequence). This CDR3 contains 16 residues. The CDR3 spells CASSMFRGRGSNEQFF. CDR3 coding DNA: TGTGCCAGTAGTATGTTTCGCGGGAGGGGGTCCAATGAGCAGTTCTTC.

This clone has only one observation. The chain combines TRBV5-1 with TRBJ2-3; D unresolved. V was pared by 3 bases and J by 7 bases, with 18 bases between. The CDR3 sequence is 15 residues long. Germline V CDR1 and CDR2: SGHRS, YFSETQ. The CDR3 region is CASSSRPVPAYTQYF. In DNA, the CDR3 is TGCGCCAGCAGCTCTCGTCCGGTCCCTGCGTATACGCAGTATTTT.

The CDR3 DNA sequence: TGTGCCAGTAGGAATGGGGACAGCTCCTATGGCTACACCTTC. Its translation: CASRNGDSSYGYTF. This sequence joins TRBV19 and TRBJ1-2, with 7 bases identical to TRBD1. The trim removed 6 bases at V and 4 bases at J, leaving 8 bases unmatched. The CDR3 totals 14 residues. Germline CDR1 LNHDA, CDR2 SQIVND (reference sequence).

This clone has a single count. This sequence joins TRBV5-6 and TRBJ1-2; 10 bases are shared with TRBD1. CDR1 SGHDT and CDR2 YYEEEE come from the germline V gene. Unmatched junction bases numbered 8, after V lost 2 bases and J lost 7 bases. The CDR3 is 15 amino acids. The CDR3: CASSLTTDRGSGYTF. The CDR3 DNA sequence: TGTGCCAGCAGCTTAACAACGGACAGGGGGTCTGGCTACACCTTC. The full variable domain, rest sourced from reference TRBV5-6 and TRBJ1-2, is DAGVTQSPTHLIKTRGQQVTLRCSPKSGHDTVSWYQQALGQGPQFIFQYYEEEERQRGNFPDRFSGHQFPNYSSELNVNALLLGDSALYLCASSLTTDRGSGYTFGSGTRLTVV.

The chain is built from TRBV29-1 and TRBJ2-1, with 7 bases lining up with TRBD2. Germline V gene data show CDR1 as SQVTM and CDR2 as ANQGSEA. J lost 0 bases, V lost 3 bases, and 14 bases had no gene match. The CDR3 has 18 residues. CDR3 nucleotides: TGCAGCGTTGAGAAACCCAGGGCGGGAGTATTCTCCTACAATGAGCAGTTCTTC. Its translation is CSVEKPRAGVFSYNEQFF.

The chain recombines TRBV19 with TRBJ1-2; 10 bases are a match to TRBD1. V lost 3 bases, J lost 8 bases, and 6 bases stayed unmatched. The CDR3 covers 14 residues. CDR1 and CDR2 (germline): LNHDA, SQIVND (reference sequence). The CDR3 DNA reads as TGTGCCAGTAGTATGGGGACAGGGGTCTACGGCTACACCTTC. Translation: CASSMGTGVYGYTF.

The V gene is TRBV9, the J gene TRBJ2-7; 8 bases are a match to TRBD2. The CDR3 runs to 15 residues. Germline CDR1 and CDR2: SGDLS and YYNGEE. The J segment lost 2 bases and the V segment lost 2 bases, leaving 6 bases of the junction unmatched. CDR3 sequence reads: CASSVGSAGAYEQYF. The CDR3 nucleotides read TGTGCCAGCAGCGTGGGGTCAGCGGGAGCCTACGAGCAGTACTTC.

V usage is TRBV19 and J usage is TRBJ1-5, with D unresolved. The CDR3 has 16 amino acids. The V and J ends lost 5 bases and 1 base respectively, with 15 bases between them. Germline loops: CDR1 LNHDA, CDR2 SQIVND (reference sequence). CDR3 bases: TGTGCCAGTAGTCCTAAGCGGGGAGGCAGCAATCAGCCCCAGCATTTT. Translating it yields CASSPKRGGSNQPQHF.

The chain is built from TRBV5-1 and TRBJ1-3, with D unresolved. Germline V gives CDR1 SGHRS, CDR2 YFSETQ. The CDR3 is 15 residues long. Trimming removed 5 bases from V and 2 bases from J, with 14 bases in between. CDR3: CASRDGEGAGNTIYF. The CDR3 coding sequence is TGCGCCAGCAGGGACGGAGAAGGAGCTGGAAACACCATATATTTT.

This chain connects TRBV7-7 to TRBJ2-2; tentative D call: TRBD2 (6 bases). V shed 6 bases and J shed 5 bases, with 13 bases lying between them. The germline CDR1 and CDR2 sequences are SSHAT and FNYEAQ (reference sequence). This CDR3 is built from 14 residues. The CDR3 DNA reads as TGTGCCAGCAGGTCGGGAGTCGGGACCGGGGAGCTGTTTTTT. This translates into CASRSGVGTGELFF.

CDR3 DNA: TGTGCCAGCTCACCATATGGTCCGAACACAGATACGCAGTATTTT. Translation gives CASSPYGPNTDTQYF. This chain joins TRBV18 and TRBJ2-3; no firm D call. The ends were cut back, 2 bases at V and 2 bases at J, with 11 bases in the middle. The CDR3 consists of 15 residues. Germline CDR1 KGHSH, CDR2 LQKENI. The full variable domain, its missing parts supplied by reference TRBV18 and TRBJ2-3, is NAGVMQNPRHLVRRRGQEARLRCSPMKGHSHVYWYRQLPEEGLKFMVYLQKENIIDESGMPKERFSAEFPKEGPSILRIQQVVRGDSAAYFCASSPYGPNTDTQYFGPGTRLTVL.

Details on this clone: The sample contains more than one DNA sequence encoding this CDR3. This chain links TRBV6-5 with TRBJ1-3, with D unclear. Trimming removed 0 bases at V and 4 bases at J, with 4 bases between. CDR1 MNHEY and CDR2 SVGAGI come from the germline V gene. This CDR3 contains 13 residues. This CDR3 is CASSYSRGNTIYF. The CDR3 region has the DNA TGTGCCAGCAGTTACTCCCGGGGAAACACCATATATTTT.

V usage is TRBV5-1 and J usage is TRBJ1-1, with TRBD1 matching over 7 bases. This CDR3 contains 14 residues. The germline V gene has CDR1 SGHRS and CDR2 YFSETQ. The J segment lost 6 bases and the V segment lost 4 bases, leaving 9 bases of the junction unmatched. DNA of the CDR3: TGCGCCAGCAGCGGTAAAGGGGGCGCGGCTGAAGCTTTCTTT. Amino acids: CASSGKGGAAEAFF.

A single count supports this clone. J is TRBJ1-2 and V is TRBV5-6; D possibly corresponds to TRBD1 (5 bases). From germline, CDR1 is SGHDT and CDR2 YYEEEE. The CDR3 length is 14 residues. Between the trimmed V and J ends, which lost 7 bases and 7 bases, there was a span of 20 bases. CDR3 bases: TGTGCCAGCGGGTGGGGGATCAGCTTAGGTGGCTACACCTTC. Translating it yields CASGWGISLGGYTF.

J is TRBJ2-3 and V is TRBV10-3, with D unclear. CDR3 length: 12 amino acids. V shed 3 bases and J shed 5 bases, with 6 bases lying between them. The germline V gene encodes CDR1 ENHRY and CDR2 SYGVKD. The CDR3 loop reads CAISDWGDTQYF. The CDR3 nucleotides read TGTGCCATCAGTGATTGGGGAGATACGCAGTATTTT.

This chain connects TRBV5-1 to TRBJ2-3; no clear D gene. Germline V gene data show CDR1 as SGHRS and CDR2 as YFSETQ. Trimming pared 5 bases from V and 2 bases from J, leaving 9 bases between. The CDR3 spans 13 residues. The CDR3, as DNA: TGCGCCAGCAGGGATGACACCACAGATACGCAGTATTTT. Its protein product is CASRDDTTDTQYF.

The chain couples TRBV5-1 to TRBJ2-1; D is possibly TRBD1 (6 bases). The length of the CDR3 is 13 residues. Deletions cut 2 bases from V and 6 bases from J, with 9 bases between. The germline CDR1 and CDR2 sequences are SGHRS and YFSETQ. CDR3 nucleotides: TGCGCCAGCAGCTTTATGGGGGCCAATGAGCAGTTCTTC. Its translation is CASSFMGANEQFF.

The chain has TRBV7-9 and TRBJ1-2; D gene ambiguous. The V end lost 2 bases, the J end lost 7 bases, and 8 bases lay between the germline ends. Per the germline V gene, CDR1 is SEHNR and CDR2 is FQNEAQ (reference sequence). The CDR3 is 12 amino acids. DNA for the CDR3: TGTGCCAGCAGCTTACTAGAAGCTGGCTACACCTTC. It translates to CASSLLEAGYTF.

This chain joins TRBV7-2 and TRBJ2-5, with D maybe TRBD2 (5 bases). From germline, CDR1 is SGHTA and CDR2 FQGNSA. There are 16 residues in the CDR3. Trimming cost V 5 bases and J 0 bases, with 16 bases left between them. CDR3 loop: CASSALKTDYQETQYF. In DNA, the CDR3 is TGTGCCAGCAGCGCTCTAAAAACGGACTACCAAGAGACCCAGTACTTC.

This sequence joins TRBV27 and TRBJ2-7; 10 bases are shared with TRBD2. V shed 8 bases and J 5 bases; nucleotides not matched to a gene: 9. CDR3 length: 14 amino acids. CDR1 is MNHEY and CDR2 is SMNVEV in the germline V gene (reference sequence). This chain's CDR3 is CASSQAGGRHEQYF. The CDR3 coding sequence is TGTGCCAGCTCCCAAGCGGGAGGGCGGCACGAGCAGTACTTC.

This chain uses TRBV6-1 with TRBJ1-2; no reliable D call. The V end was cut by 2 bases, the J end by 4 bases, with 14 bases between. This CDR3 comprises 15 residues. Germline V gives CDR1 MNHNS, CDR2 SASEGT. CDR3 in DNA: TGTGCCAGCAGTGAAACCCCAGAGAACCTCTATGGCTACACCTTC. The encoded protein is CASSETPENLYGYTF.

The V and J genes are TRBV7-6 and TRBJ1-5; D gene ambiguous. The CDR3 runs to 14 residues. Germline V gene sequence: CDR1 SGHVS, CDR2 FNYEAQ. With 1 base removed from V and 5 bases from J, the gap between germline ends came to 9 bases. This CDR3 reads CASSLGGNDQPQHF. In DNA form, the CDR3 reads TGTGCCAGCAGCTTAGGAGGTAACGATCAGCCCCAGCATTTT. Supplemented by reference TRBV7-6 and TRBJ1-5, the full variable domain reads GAGVSQSPRYKVTKRGQDVALRCDPISGHVSLYWYRQALGQGPEFLTYFNYEAQQDKSGLPNDRFSAERPEGSISTLTIQRTEQRDSAMYRCASSLGGNDQPQHFGDGTRLSIL.

The rearrangement joins TRBV7-3 to TRBJ2-3, with 7 nucleotides matching TRBD1. With V trimmed by 3 bases and J by 2 bases, 2 bases remained unmatched. This CDR3 spans 14 amino acids. Germline V gene sequence: CDR1 SGHTA, CDR2 FQGTGA. DNA of the CDR3: TGTGCCAGCAGCTTGGGACAGACCACAGATACGCAGTATTTT. This translates into CASSLGQTTDTQYF. The full variable domain, rest sourced from reference TRBV7-3 and TRBJ2-3, is GAGVSQTPSNKVTEKGKYVELRCDPISGHTALYWYRQSLGQGPEFLIYFQGTGAADDSGLPNDRFFAVRPEGSVSTLKIQRTERGDSAVYLCASSLGQTTDTQYFGPGTRLTVL.

The rearrangement uses TRBV30 and TRBJ2-3; 8 bases match TRBD2. The junction had 14 bases not matched to a gene; V was cut back by 6 bases and J by 0 bases. CDR3 length equals 17 residues. Germline assignment: CDR1 GTSNPN and CDR2 SVGIG (reference sequence). CDR3 bases: TGTGCCTGCTGTTTAAGCGGGGGCAGAGGGAGCACAGATACGCAGTATTTT. Its translation is CACCLSGGRGSTDTQYF. The whole variable domain, filled in from reference TRBV30 and TRBJ2-3, reads SQTIHQWPATLVQPVGSPLSLECTVEGTSNPNLYWYRQAAGRGLQLLFYSVGIGQISSEVPQNLSASRPQDRQFILSSKKLLLSDSGFYLCACCLSGGRGSTDTQYFGPGTRLTVL.

The V call is TRBV4-1, the J call TRBJ2-7; weak D call: TRBD2 (5 bases). CDR1 is MGHRA and CDR2 is YSYEKL in the germline V gene. The CDR3 has 16 amino acids. V lost 3 bases and J lost 5, with 20 bases in between. The CDR3 here is CASSHPPGRGVHEQYF. The DNA of the CDR3 is TGCGCCAGCAGCCACCCCCCCGGACGGGGAGTCCACGAGCAGTACTTC.

The rearrangement links TRBV4-3 to TRBJ1-4, with D possibly TRBD1 on 6 matching bases. Germline V gives CDR1 LGHNA, CDR2 YSLEER. This CDR3 is 18 amino acids long. V lost 1 base, J lost 5 bases, and 20 bases lay in between. The CDR3 protein is CASSQAVTGAAANEKLFF. In DNA form, the CDR3 reads TGCGCCAGCAGCCAAGCTGTCACGGGGGCCGCTGCGAATGAAAAACTGTTTTTT.

This clone has just one count. The V and J genes are TRBV5-1 and TRBJ2-7; D unresolved. The CDR3 runs 16 residues. Germline V CDR1 and CDR2: SGHRS, YFSETQ. Trimming took 0 bases from V and 0 from J, leaving 13 bases between them. The CDR3 loop is CASSLVASPSSYEQYF. The CDR3, as DNA: TGCGCCAGCAGCTTGGTGGCCAGTCCGAGCTCCTACGAGCAGTACTTC.

The CDR3 nucleotides are TGCGCCAGCGCTGCCGGCCGGGGAAGCGGGAGGGAGCTGTTTTTT. Its protein product is CASAAGRGSGRELFF. The V gene is TRBV10-2, the J gene TRBJ2-2, with TRBD2 matching 7 bases. Germline loops: CDR1 WSHSY, CDR2 SAAADI. J lost 9 bases, V lost 8 bases, and 15 bases had no gene match. The CDR3 length is 15 residues.

This rearrangement joins TRBV11-2 to TRBJ2-1; 10 bases agree with TRBD2. Germline CDR1 reads SGHAT; CDR2 reads FQNNGV. This CDR3 contains 15 residues. V lost 6 bases to trimming and J lost 6 bases; unmatched junction nucleotides: 8. Here the CDR3 DNA reads TGTGCCAGCAGAAGGCCTAGCGGGAGAGGCAATGAGCAGTTCTTC. Its translation is CASRRPSGRGNEQFF.

This clone came up once. The chain combines TRBV28 with TRBJ2-7; tentative D call: TRBD2 (6 bases). V lost 11 bases to trimming and J lost 2 bases, with 13 bases between them. This CDR3 has 12 amino acids. Germline V CDR1 and CDR2: MDHEN, SYDVKM. CDR3 DNA: TGTGCCGTAGCGGAAATAGCCTACGAGCAGTACTTC. It yields the protein CAVAEIAYEQYF. The full variable domain, in which reference TRBV28 and TRBJ2-7 provide the parts outside the CDR3, is DVKVTQSSRYLVKRTGEKVFLECVQDMDHENMFWYRQDPGLGLRLIYFSYDVKMKEKGDIPEGYSVSREKKERFSLILESASTNQTSMYLCAVAEIAYEQYFGPGTRLTVT.

This sequence joins TRBV5-8 and TRBJ1-1, with D perhaps matching TRBD1 (6 bases). Trimming left V 5 bases short and J 0 bases short, with 11 bases between. Germline V gives CDR1 SGHTS, CDR2 YDEGEE. CDR3 size: 14 residues. Here the CDR3 reads CASSHQGLNTEAFF. The CDR3 DNA sequence: TGTGCCAGCAGTCACCAGGGGTTGAACACTGAAGCTTTCTTT. Filled out from reference TRBV5-8 and TRBJ1-1, the complete variable domain reads EAGVTQSPTHLIKTRGQQATLRCSPISGHTSVYWYQQALGLGLQFLLWYDEGEERNRGNFPPRFSGRQFPNYSSELNVNALELEDSALYLCASSHQGLNTEAFFGQGTRLTVV.